These 2 T cell receptor beta chains share one sample of origin, sequenced in a study of blood T cells in healthy people across ages. Using a J-beta primer mix together with a sample-barcoded 5' primer, a second PCR was run for about 7 to 12 cycles. In TCRdb, the 5' RACE reads were re-called with MiXCR into one record per CDR3 protein. The repertoire holds about 670,000 distinct CDR3 sequences, with approximately 40% as singletons. Sequenced sample: blood. All receptors derive from a man aged 80 or over in good health.

V usage is TRBV24-1 and J usage is TRBJ1-1, with D unresolved. The V and J ends lost 5 bases and 4 bases respectively, with 13 bases between them. The CDR3 length is 14 residues. Germline lookup yields CDR1 KGHDR and CDR2 SFDVKD. This CDR3 reads CATSASGKTTEAFF. In DNA form, the CDR3 reads TGTGCCACCAGTGCCTCCGGGAAAACCACTGAAGCTTTCTTT.

This chain links TRBV4-1 with TRBJ1-1; tentative D call: TRBD1 (6 bases). CDR3 length equals 15 residues. Germline V gene lookup returns CDR1 MGHRA and CDR2 YSYEKL. V gave up 8 bases and J gave up 1 base, with 17 bases separating them. The CDR3 nucleotides read TGCGCCAGCCAAAGATATCAGGGGCAGAACACTGAAGCTTTCTTT. Its translation is CASQRYQGQNTEAFF.